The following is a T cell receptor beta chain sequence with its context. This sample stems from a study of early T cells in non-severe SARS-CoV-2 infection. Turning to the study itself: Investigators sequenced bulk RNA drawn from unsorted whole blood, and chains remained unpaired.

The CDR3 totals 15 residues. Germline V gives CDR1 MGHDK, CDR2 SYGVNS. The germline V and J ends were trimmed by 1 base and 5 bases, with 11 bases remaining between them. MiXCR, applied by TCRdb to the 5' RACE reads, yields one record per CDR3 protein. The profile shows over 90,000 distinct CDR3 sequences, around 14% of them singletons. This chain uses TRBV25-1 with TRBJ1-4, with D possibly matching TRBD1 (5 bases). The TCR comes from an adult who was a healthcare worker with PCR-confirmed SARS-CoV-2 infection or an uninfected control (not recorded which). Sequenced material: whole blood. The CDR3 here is CASSESGGRNEKLFF. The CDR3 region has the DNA TGTGCCAGCAGTGAATCCGGGGGACGGAATGAAAAACTGTTTTTT.